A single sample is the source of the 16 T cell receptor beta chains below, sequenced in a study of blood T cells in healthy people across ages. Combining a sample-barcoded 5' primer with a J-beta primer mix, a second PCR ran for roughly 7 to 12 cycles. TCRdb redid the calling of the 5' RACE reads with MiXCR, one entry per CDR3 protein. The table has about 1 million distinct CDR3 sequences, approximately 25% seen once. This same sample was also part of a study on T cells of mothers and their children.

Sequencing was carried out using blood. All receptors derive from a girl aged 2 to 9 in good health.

CDR3 amino acids: CASRREQGSYGYTF. CDR3 DNA sequence: TGTGCCAGCAGGCGCGAACAGGGTTCGTACGGCTACACCTTC. The gene calls are TRBV6-6 and TRBJ1-2, with D perhaps matching TRBD1 (6 bases). Trimming shortened V by 6 bases and J by 8 bases, and 19 bases separated the two germline ends. CDR3 size: 14 residues. The germline gives CDR1 MNHNY, CDR2 SVGAGI (reference sequence).

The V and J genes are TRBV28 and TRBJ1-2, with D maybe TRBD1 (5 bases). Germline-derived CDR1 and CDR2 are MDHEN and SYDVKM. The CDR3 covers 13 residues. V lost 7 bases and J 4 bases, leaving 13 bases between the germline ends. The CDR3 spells CASNLGGGYGYTF. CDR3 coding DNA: TGTGCCAGCAACTTGGGGGGAGGCTATGGCTACACCTTC.

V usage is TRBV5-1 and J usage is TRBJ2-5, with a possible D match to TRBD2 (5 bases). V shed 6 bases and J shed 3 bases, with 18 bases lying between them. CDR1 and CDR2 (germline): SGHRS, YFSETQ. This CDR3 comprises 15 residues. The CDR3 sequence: CASKGVYGLEETQYF. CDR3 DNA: TGCGCCAGCAAGGGAGTCTACGGGTTGGAAGAGACCCAGTACTTC.

The CDR3 loop is CASSLTAPTIQYF. CDR3 coding DNA: TGTGCCAGCAGTTTGACCGCTCCAACCATTCAGTACTTC. This chain connects TRBV28 to TRBJ2-4; D is unresolved. Germline loops: CDR1 MDHEN, CDR2 SYDVKM. V lost 3 bases to trimming and J lost 9 bases, with 12 bases between them. The CDR3 covers 13 residues.

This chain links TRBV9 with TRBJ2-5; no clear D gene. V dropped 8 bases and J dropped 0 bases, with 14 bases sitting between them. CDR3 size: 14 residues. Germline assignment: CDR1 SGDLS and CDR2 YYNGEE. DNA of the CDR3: TGTGCCAGTAGCCCTGGTCCGTACCAAGAGACCCAGTACTTC. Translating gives CASSPGPYQETQYF. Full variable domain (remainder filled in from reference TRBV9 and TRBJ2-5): DSGVTQTPKHLITATGQRVTLRCSPRSGDLSVYWYQQSLDQGLQFLIQYYNGEERAKGNILERFSAQQFPDLHSELNLSSLELGDSALYFCASSPGPYQETQYFGPGTRLLVL.

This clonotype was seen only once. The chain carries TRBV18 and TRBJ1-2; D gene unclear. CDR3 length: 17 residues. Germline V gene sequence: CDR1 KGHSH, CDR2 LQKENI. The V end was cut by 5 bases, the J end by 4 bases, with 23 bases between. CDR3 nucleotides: TGTGCCAGCTCAGCTAAAGATATCACCGAACTCATCTATGGCTACACCTTC. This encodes CASSAKDITELIYGYTF.

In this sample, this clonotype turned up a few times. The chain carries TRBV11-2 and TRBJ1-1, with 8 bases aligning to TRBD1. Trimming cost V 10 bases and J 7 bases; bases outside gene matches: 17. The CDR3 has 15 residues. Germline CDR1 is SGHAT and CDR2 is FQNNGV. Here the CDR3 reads CAIPKPGQGGVEAFF. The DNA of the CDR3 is TGTGCCATCCCCAAACCAGGACAGGGTGGAGTTGAAGCTTTCTTT. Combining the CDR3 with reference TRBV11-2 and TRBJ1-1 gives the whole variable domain EAGVAQSPRYKIIEKRQSVAFWCNPISGHATLYWYQQILGQGPKLLIQFQNNGVVDDSQLPKDRFSAERLKGVDSTLKIQPAKLEDSAVYLCAIPKPGQGGVEAFFGQGTRLTVV.

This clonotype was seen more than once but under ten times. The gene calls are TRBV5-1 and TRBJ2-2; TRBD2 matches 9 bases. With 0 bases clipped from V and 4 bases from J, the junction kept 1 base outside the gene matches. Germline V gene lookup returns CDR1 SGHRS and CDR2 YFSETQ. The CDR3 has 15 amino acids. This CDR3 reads CASSLDSGSTGELFF. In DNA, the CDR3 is TGCGCCAGCAGCTTGGATAGCGGGAGCACCGGGGAGCTGTTTTTT.

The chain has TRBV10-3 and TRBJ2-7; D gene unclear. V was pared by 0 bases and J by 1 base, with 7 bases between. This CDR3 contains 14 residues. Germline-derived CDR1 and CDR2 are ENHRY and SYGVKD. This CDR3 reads CAISESRDSYEQYF. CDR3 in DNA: TGTGCCATCAGTGAGTCGAGAGATTCCTACGAGCAGTACTTC.

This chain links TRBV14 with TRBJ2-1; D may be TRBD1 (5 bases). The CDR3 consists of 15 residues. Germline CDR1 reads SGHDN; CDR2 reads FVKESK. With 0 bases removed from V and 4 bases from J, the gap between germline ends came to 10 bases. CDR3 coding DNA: TGTGCCAGCAGCCAAGAGTCCAGGGTTTACAATGAGCAGTTCTTC. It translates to CASSQESRVYNEQFF. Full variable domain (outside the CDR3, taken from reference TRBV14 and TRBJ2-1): EAGVTQFPSHSVIEKGQTVTLRCDPISGHDNLYWYRRVMGKEIKFLLHFVKESKQDESGMPNNRFLAERTGGTYSTLKVQPAELEDSGVYFCASSQESRVYNEQFFGPGTRLTVL.

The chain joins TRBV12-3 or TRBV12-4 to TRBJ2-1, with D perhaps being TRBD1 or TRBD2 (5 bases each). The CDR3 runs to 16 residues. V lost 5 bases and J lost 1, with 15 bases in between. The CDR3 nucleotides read TGTGCCAGCAGTAGGGGACGGGTGGGATCCTACAATGAGCAGTTCTTC. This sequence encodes CASSRGRVGSYNEQFF.

This chain's CDR3 is CSARATVSLEQFF. The DNA for the CDR3 is TGCAGTGCTAGAGCAACAGTGTCTCTCGAGCAGTTCTTC. The chain recombines TRBV20-1 with TRBJ2-5, with D unresolved. TRBJ2-1 explains the end of the DNA better; the J call may be wrong. The CDR3 totals 13 residues. Germline V gene lookup returns CDR1 DFQATT and CDR2 SNEGSKA (reference sequence).

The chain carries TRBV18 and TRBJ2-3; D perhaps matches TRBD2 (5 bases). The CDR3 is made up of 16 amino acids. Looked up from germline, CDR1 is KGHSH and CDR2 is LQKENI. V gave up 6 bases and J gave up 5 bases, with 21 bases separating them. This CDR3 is CASSVIMGAVGDTQYF. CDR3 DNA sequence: TGTGCCAGCTCGGTAATAATGGGAGCCGTAGGAGATACGCAGTATTTT.

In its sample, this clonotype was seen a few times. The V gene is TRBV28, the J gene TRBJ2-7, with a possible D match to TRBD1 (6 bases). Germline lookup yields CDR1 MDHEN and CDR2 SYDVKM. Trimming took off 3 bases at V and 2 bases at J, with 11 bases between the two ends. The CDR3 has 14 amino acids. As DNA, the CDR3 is TGTGCCAGCAGTTTGTGGGACACAACCTACGAGCAGTACTTC. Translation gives CASSLWDTTYEQYF.

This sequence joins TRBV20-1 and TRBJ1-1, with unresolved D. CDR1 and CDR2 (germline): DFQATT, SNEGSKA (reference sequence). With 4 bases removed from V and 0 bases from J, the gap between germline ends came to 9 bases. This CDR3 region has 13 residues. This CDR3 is CSAKAAMNTEAFF. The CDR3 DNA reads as TGCAGTGCTAAAGCAGCGATGAACACTGAAGCTTTCTTT.

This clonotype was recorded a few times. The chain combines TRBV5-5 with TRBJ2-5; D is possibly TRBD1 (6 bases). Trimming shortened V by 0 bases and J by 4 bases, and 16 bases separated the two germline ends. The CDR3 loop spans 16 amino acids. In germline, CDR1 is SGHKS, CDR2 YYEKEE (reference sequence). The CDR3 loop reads CASSLEGVGLIETQYF. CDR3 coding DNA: TGTGCCAGCAGCTTGGAGGGGGTAGGCCTGATAGAGACCCAGTACTTC.